Listed below are T cell receptor beta chains from one sample, sequenced in a study of CD8 T cells in ankylosing spondylitis. One entry per CDR3 protein results from TCRdb running MiXCR on the 5' RACE reads. The sample contains 800,000 to 900,000 distinct CDR3 sequences, roughly 12% of which appear only once. The source material was blood, either unsorted or a sorted T cell fraction (not recorded which). The receptors shown here come from a male donor with ankylosing spondylitis. CDR3s include the opening cysteine and the closing phenylalanine or tryptophan. The D gene is left open where the match is weak. Clone sizes are given selectively: once, few, many, or a class where the clone is expanded.

DNA: TGTGCCAGCAGCTTCGCCCCAGGGGCGGATGGCTACACCTTC; CDR3: CASSFAPGADGYTF; size: NA; D: NA; J: TRBJ1-2; V: TRBV7-2
DNA: TGTGCCATCAGTGAAGGGGGGGCCTACTATGGCTACACCTTC; CDR3: CAISEGGAYYGYTF; size: NA; D: NA; J: TRBJ1-2; V: TRBV10-3
DNA: TGTGCCAGCAGACCGGGAGGGCCTCCGAGGGAGACCCAGTACTTC; CDR3: CASRPGGPPRETQYF; size: NA; D: TRBD2; J: TRBJ2-5; V: TRBV28
DNA: TGCAGTCCCTGGGCGGGAACTAATACGCAGTATTTT; CDR3: CSPWAGTNTQYF; size: few; D: NA; J: TRBJ2-3; V: TRBV20-1
DNA: TGCGCCAGCAGCCAACCCCAGGGACTAGCGGACACCGGGGAGCTGTTTTTT; CDR3: CASSQPQGLADTGELFF; size: NA; D: TRBD2; J: TRBJ2-2; V: TRBV4-1
DNA: TGCAGTGCTAGGCCCAGGGGGGCTGCCTACGAGCAGTACTTC; CDR3: CSARPRGAAYEQYF; size: NA; D: NA; J: TRBJ2-7; V: TRBV20-1
DNA: TGTGCCAGCAACCGGGACACTGCCTACGAGCAGTACTTC; CDR3: CASNRDTAYEQYF; size: few; D: NA; J: TRBJ2-7; V: TRBV6-6
DNA: TGTGCCAGCAGCTCAGGACAGGCAGGGGGCCCGGATGAAAAACTGTTTTTT; CDR3: CASSSGQAGGPDEKLFF; size: few; D: TRBD1; J: TRBJ1-4; V: TRBV7-9
DNA: TGTGCCAGCAGTTTAACGGGGACAGGGATGTTTGGCTACACCTTC; CDR3: CASSLTGTGMFGYTF; size: NA; D: TRBD1; J: TRBJ1-2; V: TRBV27
DNA: TGTGCCAGCAGTATAAACCGGGACAAGGCTGAAAAACTGTTTTTT; CDR3: CASSINRDKAEKLFF; size: many; D: NA; J: TRBJ1-4; V: TRBV6-1
DNA: TGTGCCAGCAGTGAAGTCTTAGCGGTTATGAACACCGGGGAGCTGTTTTTT; CDR3: CASSEVLAVMNTGELFF; size: NA; D: NA; J: TRBJ2-2; V: TRBV6-1
DNA: TGCGCCAGCAGCCGGGCCTGGGGATTTGGAGAGCAGTACTTC; CDR3: CASSRAWGFGEQYF; size: once; D: NA; J: TRBJ2-7; V: TRBV10-1
DNA: TGTGCCAGCAGTTTACAGTTACCGGCGCTTTCCTACGAGCAGTACTTC; CDR3: CASSLQLPALSYEQYF; size: few; D: NA; J: TRBJ2-7; V: TRBV27
DNA: TGTGCCAGCACCCCTATTCGGACCTCCTATGGCTACACCTTC; CDR3: CASTPIRTSYGYTF; size: few; D: NA; J: TRBJ1-2; V: TRBV28
DNA: TGTGCCAGCTCACTATCGGGACTAGCGAACACCGGGGAGCTGTTTTTT; CDR3: CASSLSGLANTGELFF; size: few; D: TRBD2; J: TRBJ2-2; V: TRBV18
DNA: TGTGCCAGCAGCCCCAGGGACAACTCTGGAAACACCATATATTTT; CDR3: CASSPRDNSGNTIYF; size: NA; D: NA; J: TRBJ1-3; V: TRBV9
DNA: TGCAGTGCTGGCCTACTAGCGGGAGCCACAGATACGCAGTATTTT; CDR3: CSAGLLAGATDTQYF; size: few; D: TRBD2; J: TRBJ2-3; V: TRBV20-1
DNA: TGTGCCAGCAGCGTATCCCTAGCAGCCTACGAGCAGTACTTC; CDR3: CASSVSLAAYEQYF; size: many; D: NA; J: TRBJ2-7; V: TRBV9
DNA: TGCAGTGCTAGGAACGACTACAAAGAGACCCAGTACTTC; CDR3: CSARNDYKETQYF; size: NA; D: NA; J: TRBJ2-5; V: TRBV20-1
DNA: TGCAGTGCTCAAGAGGGGGGGCGGGTCTATGGCTACACCTTC; CDR3: CSAQEGGRVYGYTF; size: few; D: NA; J: TRBJ1-2; V: TRBV20-1
DNA: TGTGCCAGCAGCGTAGGGACCTACAATGAGCAGTTCTTC; CDR3: CASSVGTYNEQFF; size: NA; D: NA; J: TRBJ2-1; V: TRBV9
DNA: TGTGCCAGCAGCTTGGCCCCAGGATATAGCAATCAGCCCCAGCATTTT; CDR3: CASSLAPGYSNQPQHF; size: few; D: NA; J: TRBJ1-5; V: TRBV5-5
DNA: TGTGCCAGCAGTTACGGGTCGAGCTCCTACAATGAGCAGTTCTTC; CDR3: CASSYGSSSYNEQFF; size: many; D: NA; J: TRBJ2-1; V: TRBV6-5
DNA: TGTGCCAGCTCACCACCCTACTTGACAGGGCTCACTGAAGCTTTCTTT; CDR3: CASSPPYLTGLTEAFF; size: NA; D: TRBD1; J: TRBJ1-1; V: TRBV18
DNA: TGTGCCAGCAGCCCTTACTATCAAGAGACCCAGTACTTC; CDR3: CASSPYYQETQYF; size: NA; D: NA; J: TRBJ2-5; V: TRBV3-1
DNA: TGTGCCAGCAGCTTTGAGGGACAGGGAGCAGAGACCCAGTACTTC; CDR3: CASSFEGQGAETQYF; size: few; D: TRBD1; J: TRBJ2-5; V: TRBV5-8
DNA: TGTGCCAGCAGCCAATCTAATTCCGGGGCTCAGCCCCAGCATTTT; CDR3: CASSQSNSGAQPQHF; size: few; D: NA; J: TRBJ1-5; V: TRBV16
DNA: TGTGCCAGCAGCCCCCCTTTCGGGGGAGGGCCGTGGAAGATCTTC; CDR3: CASSPPFGGGPWKIF; size: many; D: TRBD2; J: TRBJ2-1; V: TRBV7-8
DNA: TGTGCCAGCAGCCCACAGGGGGAGGGTGAAGCTTTCTTT; CDR3: CASSPQGEGEAFF; size: NA; D: TRBD1; J: TRBJ1-1; V: TRBV7-3
DNA: TGTGCCAGCAGCTTGACAGGCAATGGCCTTGGCTACACCTTC; CDR3: CASSLTGNGLGYTF; size: NA; D: NA; J: TRBJ1-2; V: TRBV7-3
DNA: TGCAGTGCTAGGGCGGCGGGAGGTCTTCTGTACTTC; CDR3: CSARAAGGLLYF; size: many; D: TRBD2; J: TRBJ2-5; V: TRBV20-1
DNA: TGTGCCAGCAGTGAGGTCCCGCGAGATACGCAGTATTTT; CDR3: CASSEVPRDTQYF; size: few; D: NA; J: TRBJ2-3; V: TRBV6-1
DNA: TGCAGTGCTAGTGGGCCTATGACAGCTTACACCGGGGAGCTGTTTTTT; CDR3: CSASGPMTAYTGELFF; size: NA; D: NA; J: TRBJ2-2; V: TRBV20-1
DNA: TGTGCCAGTGGGGTGGCCGATTCCTACGAGCAGTACTTC; CDR3: CASGVADSYEQYF; size: NA; D: NA; J: TRBJ2-7; V: TRBV27
DNA: TGTGCCAGCAGCGTAGGCGGCGGGGGGATACACAATGAGCAGTTCTTC; CDR3: CASSVGGGGIHNEQFF; size: few; D: TRBD2; J: TRBJ2-1; V: TRBV9
DNA: TGCAGTGCCCCGGGACTCTCGTATAAGACCCAGTACTTC; CDR3: CSAPGLSYKTQYF; size: NA; D: NA; J: TRBJ2-5; V: TRBV20-1
DNA: TGTGCCATCAGTGTTCGGAAAGGACAGGGACACGAAAAACTGTTTTTT; CDR3: CAISVRKGQGHEKLFF; size: NA; D: TRBD1; J: TRBJ1-4; V: TRBV10-3
DNA: TGCAGCGTCGGCCAGGGTGGGAGGAGAGAGCAGTACTTC; CDR3: CSVGQGGRREQYF; size: few; D: NA; J: TRBJ2-7; V: TRBV29-1
DNA: TGTGCCAGCAGTTCCTTCGGGACGTACGAGCAGTACTTC; CDR3: CASSSFGTYEQYF; size: many; D: NA; J: TRBJ2-7; V: TRBV12-3/TRBV12-4
DNA: TGCAGTGCTAGGGGGGGAGACAAGAGCTCCTACAATGAGCAGTTCTTC; CDR3: CSARGGDKSSYNEQFF; size: few; D: NA; J: TRBJ2-1; V: TRBV20-1
DNA: TGCGCCAGCAGCCAAGATGTGGGACTTGGCACAGATACGCAGTATTTT; CDR3: CASSQDVGLGTDTQYF; size: NA; D: NA; J: TRBJ2-3; V: TRBV4-2
DNA: TGTGCCAGCAGCTCCGGGGACATCGAGACCCAGTACTTC; CDR3: CASSSGDIETQYF; size: NA; D: NA; J: TRBJ2-5; V: TRBV7-2
DNA: TGTGCCAGCAGCGTAGGCCAGACACGGGCGGAGACCCAGTACTTC; CDR3: CASSVGQTRAETQYF; size: NA; D: NA; J: TRBJ2-5; V: TRBV9
DNA: TGTGCCAGCAGCGTAGAAGGAGTGCGGGGCACTGAAGCTTTCTTT; CDR3: CASSVEGVRGTEAFF; size: NA; D: NA; J: TRBJ1-1; V: TRBV9
DNA: TGCAGTGCTCTGGGACAGCAGAATGAAAAACTGTTTTTT; CDR3: CSALGQQNEKLFF; size: few; D: TRBD1; J: TRBJ1-4; V: TRBV20-1
DNA: TGCGCCAGCAGCTTTCAGGGGGAGGTCGACGAGCAGTACTTC; CDR3: CASSFQGEVDEQYF; size: NA; D: NA; J: TRBJ2-7; V: TRBV5-1
DNA: TGCGCCAGCAGTTCGGGGGGCATCTCCTACAATGAGCAGTTCTTC; CDR3: CASSSGGISYNEQFF; size: many; D: NA; J: TRBJ2-1; V: TRBV5-1
DNA: TGTGCCAGCAGCTTTACACAGGGTCTAGGAGATACGCAGTATTTT; CDR3: CASSFTQGLGDTQYF; size: NA; D: NA; J: TRBJ2-3; V: TRBV7-2
DNA: TGCGCCAGCAGGAGGGACACCCTAGGCGACGAGCAGTACTTC; CDR3: CASRRDTLGDEQYF; size: many; D: NA; J: TRBJ2-7; V: TRBV5-1
DNA: TGCAGTGCTAGAGATCGGGTAGGGAACCCCTACGAGCAGTACTTC; CDR3: CSARDRVGNPYEQYF; size: NA; D: NA; J: TRBJ2-7; V: TRBV20-1
DNA: TGCGCCAGCAGCCGACAGGGGGAAACAGATACGCAGTATTTT; CDR3: CASSRQGETDTQYF; size: NA; D: TRBD1; J: TRBJ2-3; V: TRBV5-1
DNA: TGTGCCAGCAGTTCCGGGACCCTGAGGAACACTGAAGCTTTCTTT; CDR3: CASSSGTLRNTEAFF; size: NA; D: NA; J: TRBJ1-1; V: TRBV7-8
DNA: TGTGCCAGTTTGAGGGGACTTACCTACAATGAGCAGTTCTTC; CDR3: CASLRGLTYNEQFF; size: NA; D: NA; J: TRBJ2-1; V: TRBV6-1
DNA: TGTGCCAGCACCACGGGGGCTAGCTCCTACGAGCAGTACTTC; CDR3: CASTTGASSYEQYF; size: once; D: NA; J: TRBJ2-7; V: TRBV12-3/TRBV12-4
DNA: TGTGCCAGCAGTCGCCAGGGAGGTGACACTGAAGCTTTCTTT; CDR3: CASSRQGGDTEAFF; size: many; D: NA; J: TRBJ1-1; V: TRBV6-1
DNA: TGCAGTGCTCCCGGGACTAGCGGGGGGTACTCCCTCTACAATGAGCAGTTCTTC; CDR3: CSAPGTSGGYSLYNEQFF; size: few; D: TRBD2; J: TRBJ2-1; V: TRBV20-1
DNA: TGTGCCAGCAGTTACTCGATGGGGATCTGGGACACTGAAGCTTTCTTT; CDR3: CASSYSMGIWDTEAFF; size: NA; D: NA; J: TRBJ1-1; V: TRBV6-5
DNA: TGTGCCAGCAGCGCCCCGGAGGGAAAACTGTTTTTT; CDR3: CASSAPEGKLFF; size: NA; D: NA; J: TRBJ1-4; V: TRBV5-8
DNA: TGCAGTGCTAGTTATGGATTTGATAGCAATCAGCCCCAGCATTTT; CDR3: CSASYGFDSNQPQHF; size: few; D: NA; J: TRBJ1-5; V: TRBV20-1